The 13 T cell receptor beta chains listed next were all sequenced from one sample in a study of blood T cell repertoires in COVID-19. Method: immunoSEQ multiplex PCR; TCRdb's copy keeps in-frame clones and lacks some. Of 210,000 or so clones in the sample, 80% to 85% are singletons; the top ten hold around 18%. Sequences were obtained from peripheral blood. All receptors derive from an elderly woman with active or convalescent COVID-19.

The chain is built from TRBV7-9 and TRBJ1-5; 10 bases are a match to TRBD1. Trimming removed 5 bases from V and 1 base from J; junction bases left unmatched: 11. From germline, CDR1 is SEHNR and CDR2 FQNEAQ (reference sequence). This CDR3 region has 18 residues. The DNA for the CDR3 is TGTGCCAGCAGCGACCGACAGGGGGCATCGGTAAGCAATCAGCCCCAGCATTTT. Its translation: CASSDRQGASVSNQPQHF.

The chain employs TRBV5-1 and TRBJ2-7; 7 bases are shared with TRBD1. V gave up 4 bases and J gave up 3 bases; unmatched junction bases: 10. Germline-derived CDR1 and CDR2 are SGHRS and YFSETQ. The CDR3 is 15 residues long. Here the CDR3 DNA reads TGCGCCAGCAGCCTAAACACCGGACAGGTCTACGAGCAGTACTTC. Its protein is CASSLNTGQVYEQYF. The variable domain in full, completed from reference TRBV5-1 and TRBJ2-7, reads KAGVTQTPRYLIKTRGQQVTLSCSPISGHRSVSWYQQTPGQGLQFLFEYFSETQRNKGNFPGRFSGRQFSNSRSEMNVSTLELGDSALYLCASSLNTGQVYEQYFGPGTRLTVT.

The chain is built from TRBV11-3 and TRBJ2-7; 9 bases fit TRBD1. The CDR3 totals 14 residues. Germline CDR1 and CDR2: SGHNT and YENEEA. The junction had 4 bases not matched to a gene; V was cut back by 3 bases and J by 4 bases. CDR3 nucleotide sequence: TGTGCCAGCAGCTTGCAACAGGGGGCGTACGAGCAGTACTTC. This translates into CASSLQQGAYEQYF.

This clone is a singleton in its sample. This chain connects TRBV6-6 to TRBJ1-2, with no clear D. Trimming removed 11 bases from V and 5 bases from J, with 9 bases in between. The CDR3 is made up of 10 amino acids. Germline CDR1 reads MNHNY; CDR2 reads SVGAGI (reference sequence). As DNA, the CDR3 is TGTGCCGCCGGGGTGTATGGCTACACCTTC. This gives the protein CAAGVYGYTF.

The CDR3 coding sequence is TGCGCCAGCAGTGTGGGACAGGGGGTTCCCTACGAGCAGTACTTC. Translated, it gives CASSVGQGVPYEQYF. The chain has TRBV5-1 and TRBJ2-7, with 11 bases fitting TRBD1. CDR1 is SGHRS, CDR2 YFSETQ, per germline. V lost 5 bases and J lost 2; bases outside the gene matches: 6. The length of the CDR3 is 15 residues.

CDR3 residues: CATRDRDSYQPQHF. The CDR3 DNA is TGTGCCACTAGGGACCGGGACAGCTATCAGCCCCAGCATTTT. The rearrangement uses TRBV10-3 and TRBJ1-5; 7 nucleotides line up with TRBD1. Germline CDR1 ENHRY, CDR2 SYGVKD. Trimming cost V 10 bases and J 5 bases; bases outside gene matches: 11. The CDR3 is made up of 14 amino acids.

This chain connects TRBV4-2 to TRBJ2-4; 8 bases are a match to TRBD2. Germline V gene sequence: CDR1 LGHNA, CDR2 YNFKEQ. The CDR3 sequence is 18 residues long. Germline trimming cut 0 bases from V and 2 bases from J; bases unmatched to any gene: 9. Here the CDR3 reads CASSQDIGGASPKNIQYF. Written as DNA, the CDR3 is TGTGCCAGCAGCCAAGATATCGGGGGGGCCTCTCCCAAAAACATTCAGTACTTC.

V is TRBV3-1 (or the pseudogene TRBV3-2) and J is TRBJ1-5, with no clear D. The CDR3 has 13 amino acids. CDR1 LGHDT and CDR2 YNNKEL come from the germline V gene (reference sequence). The germline V and J ends were trimmed by 3 bases and 5 bases, with 8 bases remaining between them. CDR3 in amino acids: CASSQEGDQPQHF. The CDR3, as DNA: TGTGCCAGCAGCCAGGAGGGTGATCAGCCCCAGCATTTT.

The chain couples TRBV18 to TRBJ2-5, with 7 bases aligning to TRBD2. In germline, CDR1 is KGHSH, CDR2 LQKENI. V shed 2 bases, J shed 4 bases, and the junction held 7 bases outside the gene matches. The CDR3 has 15 residues. Written as DNA, the CDR3 is TGTGCCAGCTCACCAGAACTAGCGAGTCTAGAGACCCAGTACTTC. It translates to CASSPELASLETQYF.

The chain couples TRBV5-1 to TRBJ2-7; TRBD1 agrees at 10 bases. The junction had 5 bases not matched to a gene; V was cut back by 3 bases and J by 2 bases. Germline V CDR1 and CDR2: SGHRS, YFSETQ. The CDR3 consists of 15 residues. CDR3 in DNA: TGCGCCAGCAGCTCCCGGGACAGGGGACCCTACGAGCAGTACTTC. Translating it yields CASSSRDRGPYEQYF.

DNA for the CDR3: TGTGCCACCAGCAGAGATCAGGGTCAGCCCCAGCATTTT. Translated: CATSRDQGQPQHF. This chain uses TRBV15 with TRBJ1-5; TRBD1 might be the D (5 bases). The CDR3 extends over 13 amino acids. Looked up from germline, CDR1 is LNHNV and CDR2 is YYDKDF (reference sequence). V was clipped by 0 bases and J by 6 bases, with 6 bases between them. The variable domain in full, with the rest retrieved from reference TRBV15 and TRBJ1-5, is DAMVIQNPRYQVTQFGKPVTLSCSQTLNHNVMYWYQQKSSQAPKLLFHYYDKDFNNEADTPDNFQSRRPNTSFCFLDIRSPGLGDTAMYLCATSRDQGQPQHFGDGTRLSIL.

The chain couples TRBV27 to TRBJ1-2, with TRBD1 identical over 8 bases. The V segment lost 5 bases and the J segment 2 bases; nucleotides outside the gene matches: 4. CDR1 MNHEY and CDR2 SMNVEV come from the germline V gene (reference sequence). The CDR3 has 14 amino acids. The DNA for the CDR3 is TGTGCCAGCAGTAGACAGGGGCGAAACTATGGCTACACCTTC. The encoded protein is CASSRQGRNYGYTF.

This clone was observed a handful of times. The chain recombines TRBV9 with TRBJ2-4; no firm D call. Germline CDR1 SGDLS, CDR2 YYNGEE. V lost 0 bases to trimming and J lost 11 bases, with 9 bases between them. The CDR3 contains 12 residues. The CDR3 DNA is TGTGCCAGCAGCGTAGACCATTCAGTTCAGTACTTC. Translation: CASSVDHSVQYF.